This paragraph covers one T cell receptor (beta chain) sequence. The data belong to a study of blood T cells in healthy people across ages. Primed by a sample-barcoded 5' primer and a J-beta primer mix, a second PCR proceeded for about 7 to 11 cycles. A single record per CDR3 protein comes from TCRdb applying MiXCR to the 5' RACE reads. This table holds fewer than 2 million distinct CDR3 sequences, about two fifths found once. Trimming took off 5 bases at V and 5 bases at J, with 14 bases between the two ends. The germline V gene encodes CDR1 LGHDT and CDR2 YNNKEL (reference sequence). The CDR3 is made up of 14 amino acids.

This receptor was obtained from a human donor in good health. Sequencing input: blood. The V gene is TRBV3-1, the J gene TRBJ2-3; weak D call: TRBD1 (6 bases). The CDR3 region has the DNA TGTGCCAGCAGCTTGGGACATCAGGGAGATACGCAGTATTTT. Residues: CASSLGHQGDTQYF.